The 25 T cell receptor beta chains below come from one sample, sequenced in a study of shared clonotypes between healthy human individuals. CD45RO-negative, CCR7-selected cells formed the naive CD8 fraction, which excluded terminally differentiated effector memory CD45RA+ cells. Only in-frame clones appear in the TCRdb table, and some are missing; sequencing was by immunoSEQ multiplex PCR. The data contain around 2,000,000 clones, around 96% of them seen just once; the ten biggest clones take up 1% to 1.5%. Source material: naive CD8+ T cells sorted from blood. The receptor set was obtained from a man aged 18 to 30 in good health.

This sequence joins TRBV5-8 and TRBJ1-2; D unresolved. This CDR3 is built from 12 residues. Germline CDR1 and CDR2: SGHTS and YDEGEE. V gave up 7 bases and J gave up 5 bases, with 12 bases separating them. The CDR3 coding sequence is TGTGCCAGCTTGGCAGACCTTTATGGCTACACCTTC. Translated: CASLADLYGYTF.

This chain uses TRBV5-6 with TRBJ1-2; D might be TRBD1 (6 bases). The CDR3 extends over 12 amino acids. V was trimmed by 3 bases and J by 8 bases, leaving 11 bases between them. Per germline, CDR1 SGHDT and CDR2 YYEEEE. CDR3 protein: CASSSQGWGYTF. The CDR3 DNA sequence: TGTGCCAGCAGCTCACAGGGTTGGGGCTACACCTTC.

The V call is TRBV19, the J call TRBJ2-5, with D unclear. The CDR3 runs 13 residues. Trimming left V 5 bases short and J 2 bases short, with 9 bases between. Looked up from germline, CDR1 is LNHDA and CDR2 is SQIVND (reference sequence). The CDR3 is CASSPPLQETQYF. CDR3 DNA: TGTGCCAGTAGTCCCCCCCTACAAGAGACCCAGTACTTC.

This clone was observed once. The chain joins TRBV7-6 to TRBJ2-7, with 8 bases fitting TRBD1. This CDR3 is 14 amino acids long. Germline V gene data show CDR1 as SGHVS and CDR2 as FNYEAQ. Losses at the gene ends were 2 bases for V and 2 bases for J; bases not matched to a gene: 2. DNA for the CDR3: TGTGCCAGCAGCTTACAGACAGGGGCCTACGAGCAGTACTTC. Protein: CASSLQTGAYEQYF.

The rearrangement links TRBV6-5 to TRBJ1-1; tentative D call: TRBD1 (5 bases). Trimming took 9 bases from V and 8 from J, leaving 13 bases between them. CDR3 length: 11 residues. Germline V gives CDR1 MNHEY, CDR2 SVGAGI. CDR3 nucleotide sequence: TGTGCCAGTAACGGGGGTCCCGAAGCTTTCTTT. Translating gives CASNGGPEAFF.

The rearrangement links TRBV2 to TRBJ2-3, with D possibly being TRBD2 (5 bases). V lost 1 base and J 1 base, leaving 9 bases between the germline ends. The CDR3 runs 15 residues. Looked up from germline, CDR1 is SNHLY and CDR2 is FYNNEI. CDR3 loop: CASSEGGSGTDTQYF. The CDR3 DNA follows: TGTGCCAGCAGTGAAGGAGGGTCGGGCACAGATACGCAGTATTTT. The full variable domain, completed using reference TRBV2 and TRBJ2-3, is EPEVTQTPSHQVTQMGQEVILRCVPISNHLYFYWYRQILGQKVEFLVSFYNNEISEKSEIFDDQFSVERPDGSNFTLKIRSTKLEDSAMYFCASSEGGSGTDTQYFGPGTRLTVL.

Regarding this clone: In the same sample, other DNA sequences code for this CDR3. J is TRBJ1-5 and V is TRBV9; D uncertain. The CDR3 covers 14 residues. Per germline, CDR1 SGDLS and CDR2 YYNGEE. Trimming took 0 bases from V and 6 from J, leaving 10 bases between them. The CDR3 DNA sequence: TGTGCCAGCAGCGTAGGGGGATCTACTCAGCCCCAGCATTTT. The encoded protein is CASSVGGSTQPQHF.

The chain links TRBV7-9 to TRBJ2-3; TRBD1 might be the D (5 bases). In germline, CDR1 is SEHNR, CDR2 FQNEAQ (reference sequence). The germline V and J ends were trimmed by 7 bases and 4 bases, with 15 bases remaining between them. The CDR3 sequence is 14 residues long. DNA of the CDR3: TGTGCCAGCATGGGGCCCGCTCTTCCAGATACGCAGTATTTT. Residues: CASMGPALPDTQYF.

The chain couples TRBV7-2 to TRBJ2-2; TRBD2 matches 8 bases. CDR1 and CDR2 from the germline V gene are SGHTA and FQGNSA. Unmatched junction bases numbered 6, after V lost 1 base and J lost 5 bases. This CDR3 is built from 16 residues. The CDR3, as DNA: TGTGCCAGCAGCTTAGTTCCAGCGGGGGTAACCGGGGAGCTGTTTTTT. Its translation is CASSLVPAGVTGELFF.

The gene calls are TRBV29-1 and TRBJ2-7; no clear D. V was shortened by 0 bases and J by 6 bases, with 3 bases between the two germline ends. Germline V lookup: CDR1 SQVTM, CDR2 ANQGSEA. This CDR3 region has 10 residues. CDR3: CSVEDPEQYF. The CDR3, as DNA: TGCAGCGTTGAAGATCCCGAGCAGTACTTC.

The V gene is TRBV6-6, the J gene TRBJ1-6; D gene unclear. This CDR3 comprises 15 residues. Germline-derived CDR1 and CDR2 are MNHNY and SVGAGI (reference sequence). V lost 0 bases and J 7 bases, leaving 10 bases between the germline ends. CDR3 coding DNA: TGTGCCAGCAGTTACTCAGCCGGGTTAAATTCACCCCTCCACTTT. The encoded protein is CASSYSAGLNSPLHF.

The rearrangement joins TRBV4-1 to TRBJ1-1, with D hard to call. Germline CDR1 MGHRA, CDR2 YSYEKL. The CDR3 loop spans 15 amino acids. Trimming left V 4 bases short and J 3 bases short, with 15 bases between. The CDR3 DNA reads TGCGCCAGCAGCCTAGTCGGAGGCGCGGACACTGAAGCTTTCTTT. Protein sequence: CASSLVGGADTEAFF.

The chain combines TRBV4-1 with TRBJ2-7, with 8 nucleotides matching TRBD1. This CDR3 spans 15 amino acids. V was pared by 1 base and J by 7 bases, with 9 bases of the junction left unmatched. CDR1 and CDR2 from the germline V gene are MGHRA and YSYEKL. CDR3 sequence: CASSQAGTGTGEQYF. The CDR3 DNA reads as TGCGCCAGCAGCCAAGCCGGGACAGGCACTGGGGAGCAGTACTTC.

This chain uses TRBV7-6 with TRBJ2-6; TRBD1 or TRBD2 may be the D gene (6 bases each). V was cut by 2 bases and J by 2 bases, with 13 bases left in between. The germline V gene has CDR1 SGHVS and CDR2 FNYEAQ. There are 17 residues in the CDR3. The CDR3 spells CASSLLGGVTGANVLTF. CDR3 nucleotides: TGTGCCAGCAGCTTACTGGGGGGCGTAACTGGGGCCAACGTCCTGACTTTC.

The chain joins TRBV4-3 to TRBJ1-2; 8 bases agree with TRBD1. The CDR3 extends over 17 amino acids. Germline CDR1 is LGHNA and CDR2 is YSLEER. After removal of 2 bases from V and 0 bases from J, the junction contained 8 bases not matched to a gene. CDR3 sequence: CASSQQMGQASNYGYTF. The CDR3 bases are TGCGCCAGCAGCCAACAAATGGGACAGGCGTCTAACTATGGCTACACCTTC.

This sequence joins TRBV5-5 and TRBJ2-7; 12 nucleotides align to TRBD2. Trimming cost V 4 bases and J 3 bases; bases outside gene matches: 2. CDR3 size: 14 residues. Germline V gene sequence: CDR1 SGHKS, CDR2 YYEKEE (reference sequence). The CDR3, as DNA: TGTGCCAGCAGCCAACTAGCGGGGGGCTACGAGCAGTACTTC. Its translation: CASSQLAGGYEQYF.

This rearrangement joins TRBV10-3 to TRBJ2-7; 7 bases are shared with TRBD1. V was pared by 10 bases and J by 2 bases, with 8 bases of the junction left unmatched. The CDR3 spans 13 residues. Germline loops: CDR1 ENHRY, CDR2 SYGVKD. DNA for the CDR3: TGTGCCACGACGCCGGGACAGCCCTACGAGCAGTACTTC. Its protein is CATTPGQPYEQYF.

The chain carries TRBV4-3 and TRBJ2-2; 10 nucleotides match TRBD1. Germline V CDR1 and CDR2: LGHNA, YSLEER. This CDR3 has 16 amino acids. With 1 base clipped from V and 4 bases from J, the junction kept 3 bases outside the gene matches. The chain's CDR3 is CASSQAWTGGTGELFF. The DNA of the CDR3 is TGCGCCAGCAGCCAAGCCTGGACAGGGGGCACCGGGGAGCTGTTTTTT.

This chain links TRBV6-5 with TRBJ1-2; D is unclear. This CDR3 is 14 amino acids long. Trimming cost V 5 bases and J 4 bases, with 14 bases left between them. The germline V gene has CDR1 MNHEY and CDR2 SVGAGI. Here the CDR3 reads CASSGMEPPYGYTF. Written as DNA, the CDR3 is TGTGCCAGCAGTGGGATGGAACCTCCCTATGGCTACACCTTC.

The chain combines TRBV27 with TRBJ2-2; 8 bases agree with TRBD2. Germline CDR1 reads MNHEY; CDR2 reads SMNVEV (reference sequence). The V gene end was trimmed by 3 bases and the J gene end by 4 bases; junction bases not matched to a gene: 1. The CDR3 length is 14 residues. For the CDR3, the DNA is TGTGCCAGCAGTTTTACTAGCGGCACCGGGGAGCTGTTTTTT. Translation: CASSFTSGTGELFF.

The chain recombines TRBV6-6 with TRBJ2-3, with TRBD2 identical over 8 bases. The junction had 12 bases not matched to a gene; V was cut back by 7 bases and J by 3 bases. The CDR3 loop spans 16 amino acids. CDR1 is MNHNY, CDR2 SVGAGI, per germline (reference sequence). CDR3 DNA sequence: TGTGCCAGCATTCTTAAGCGGGGGACGGGAACAGATACGCAGTATTTT. Protein product: CASILKRGTGTDTQYF.

This clone occurred once. The J gene is TRBJ2-2, the V gene TRBV6-6; D gene unclear. Germline V gives CDR1 MNHNY, CDR2 SVGAGI (reference sequence). Trimming took off 0 bases at V and 6 bases at J, with 5 bases between the two ends. The CDR3 runs to 13 residues. CDR3 sequence (DNA): TGTGCCAGCAGTTACTCTGAGTCCGGGGAGCTGTTTTTT. It specifies CASSYSESGELFF.

This chain links TRBV14 with TRBJ2-7; perhaps TRBD1 as D (5 bases). From germline, CDR1 is SGHDN and CDR2 FVKESK. The CDR3 has 13 amino acids. Trimming took off 4 bases at V and 4 bases at J, with 11 bases between the two ends. CDR3 bases: TGTGCCAGCAGCCCCAGGGCGAGTTACGAGCAGTACTTC. Amino acids: CASSPRASYEQYF.

Worth noting for this clone: The identical CDR3 is also encoded by other nucleotide sequences in the sample. The chain is built from TRBV5-6 and TRBJ2-1; perhaps TRBD2 as D (5 bases). V gave up 4 bases and J gave up 5 bases, with 7 bases separating them. Germline CDR1 SGHDT, CDR2 YYEEEE. The CDR3 sequence is 12 residues long. CDR3 in amino acids: CASSPGDNEQFF. CDR3 nucleotide sequence: TGTGCCAGCAGCCCCGGGGACAATGAGCAGTTCTTC.

The gene calls are TRBV7-2 and TRBJ1-2, with a weak D call TRBD1 (5 bases). Trimming left V 5 bases short and J 0 bases short, with 16 bases between. The germline V gene has CDR1 SGHTA and CDR2 FQGNSA. There are 16 residues in the CDR3. CDR3 amino acids: CASSPNPDTSNYGYTF. The CDR3 nucleotides are TGTGCCAGCAGCCCTAACCCGGACACTTCTAACTATGGCTACACCTTC.